This T cell receptor (beta chain) is drawn from a study of T cells in lung cancer brain metastases. Trimming left V 8 bases short and J 13 bases short, with 15 bases between. Germline values: CDR1 LNHDA, CDR2 SQIVND (reference sequence). This CDR3 is built from 12 residues. TCRdb's copy holds only in-frame clones and misses some; the assay was immunoSEQ multiplex PCR. This table has some 3,000 clones, approximately 91% appearing once. The specimen was tumor tissue from the primary lung tumor. This TCR derives from a woman between 45 and 65 years old with non-small cell lung cancer. The chain uses TRBV19 and TRBJ1-6; TRBD1 might be the D (5 bases). The CDR3 region has the DNA TGTGCCAGTCGAAGAGTGGGGGAGCCCCTCCACTTT. It translates to CASRRVGEPLHF.